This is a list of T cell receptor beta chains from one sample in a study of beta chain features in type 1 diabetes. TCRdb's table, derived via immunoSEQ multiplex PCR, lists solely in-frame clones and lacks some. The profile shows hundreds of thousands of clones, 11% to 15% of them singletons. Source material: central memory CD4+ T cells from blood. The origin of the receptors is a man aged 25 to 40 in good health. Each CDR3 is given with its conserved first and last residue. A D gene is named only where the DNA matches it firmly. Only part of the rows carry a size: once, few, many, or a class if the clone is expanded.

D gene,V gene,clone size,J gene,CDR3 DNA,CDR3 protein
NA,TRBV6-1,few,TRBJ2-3,TGTGCCAGCAGGGAACAGGGCTCCTTCACAGATACGCAGTATTTT,CASREQGSFTDTQYF
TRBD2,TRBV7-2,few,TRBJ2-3,TGTGCCAGCAGCTTAGCAAGGACTAGCGGGGGGATCACAGATACGCAGTATTTT,CASSLARTSGGITDTQYF
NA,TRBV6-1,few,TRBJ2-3,TGTGCCAGCAGTGAATCCCGGGCTGGTACGCAGTATTTT,CASSESRAGTQYF
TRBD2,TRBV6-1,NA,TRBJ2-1,TGTGCCATTAGCCTAGCGGGAGACTACAATGAGCAGTTCTTC,CAISLAGDYNEQFF
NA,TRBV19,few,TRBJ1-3,TGTGCCACCCACCCAGCGGCGACCTCTGGAAACACCATATATTTT,CATHPAATSGNTIYF
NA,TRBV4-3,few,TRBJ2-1,TGCGCCAGCAGCCAAATCTCGTATGAGCAGTTCTTC,CASSQISYEQFF
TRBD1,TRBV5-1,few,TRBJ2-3,TGCGCCAGCAGCTTGGCCCTGGACAGGGGAACAGATACGCAGTATTTT,CASSLALDRGTDTQYF
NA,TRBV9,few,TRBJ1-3,TGTGCCAGCAGCCCAGTAACCCTGAGCTCTGGAAACACCATATATTTT,CASSPVTLSSGNTIYF
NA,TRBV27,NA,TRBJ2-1,TGTGCCAGCAGTCGACAGGGACTACCTCGCTCCTACAATGAGCAGTTCTTC,CASSRQGLPRSYNEQFF
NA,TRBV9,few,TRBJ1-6,TGTGCCAGCAGCGTATCCGGGCAAAGGAATTCACCCCTCCACTTT,CASSVSGQRNSPLHF
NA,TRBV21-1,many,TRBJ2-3,TGTGCCAGCAGCAAAGTCCTTGACGGGGAAGGCACAGATACGCAGTATTTT,CASSKVLDGEGTDTQYF
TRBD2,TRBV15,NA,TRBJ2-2,TGTGCCACCAGCAGAGATAGGACTAGCAGCACCGGGGAGCTGTTTTTT,CATSRDRTSSTGELFF
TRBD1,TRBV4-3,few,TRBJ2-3,TGCGCCAGCAGCCAAGTCTCCGGGCCTTCAGGGGGTACGCAGTATTTT,CASSQVSGPSGGTQYF
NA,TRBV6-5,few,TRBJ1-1,TGTGCCAGCAGCCCAGGGTGGGCGAACACTGAAGCTTTCTTT,CASSPGWANTEAFF
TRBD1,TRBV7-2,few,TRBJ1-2,TGTGCCAGCAGCCCGACGAGGGACAGGGGTAGTGGCTACACCTTC,CASSPTRDRGSGYTF
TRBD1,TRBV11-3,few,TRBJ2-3,TGTGCCAGCAGCTCTCGGACAGGGGCGGGGACAGATACGCAGTATTTT,CASSSRTGAGTDTQYF
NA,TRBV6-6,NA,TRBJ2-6,TGTGCCAGCGGCGCGAAGGGAGGTGGGGCCAACGTCCTGACTTTC,CASGAKGGGANVLTF
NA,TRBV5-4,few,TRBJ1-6,TGTGCCAGCAGCCGGACGGTATCGGCAGGGGCCCTCCACTTT,CASSRTVSAGALHF
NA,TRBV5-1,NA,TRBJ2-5,TGCGCCAGCAGCTTGGATTTGGGAGAGACCCAGTACTTC,CASSLDLGETQYF
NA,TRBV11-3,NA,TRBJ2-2,TGTGCCAGCAGCTTGGGGCGGGAAACCGGGGAGCTGTTTTTT,CASSLGRETGELFF
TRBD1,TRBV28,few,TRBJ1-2,TGTGCCACCACCCAACAGGGGGACTATGGCTACACCTTC,CATTQQGDYGYTF
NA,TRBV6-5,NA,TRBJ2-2,TGTGCCAGCAGTGATGGCCCTGACACCGGGGAGCTGTTTTTT,CASSDGPDTGELFF
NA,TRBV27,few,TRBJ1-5,TGTGCCAGCAGCATAACTGCAAATCTGGAGGGGGATCAGCCCCAGCATTTT,CASSITANLEGDQPQHF
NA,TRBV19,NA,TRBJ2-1,TGTGCCAGTAGTCCCGTAGCTACCTCCTACAATGAGCAGTTCTTC,CASSPVATSYNEQFF
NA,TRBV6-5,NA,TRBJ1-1,TGTGCCACGCAAAGGGATTTTTGGAACACTGAAGCTTTCTTT,CATQRDFWNTEAFF
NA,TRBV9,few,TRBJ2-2,TGTGCCAGCAGCTCTAACACCGGGGAGCTGTTTTTT,CASSSNTGELFF
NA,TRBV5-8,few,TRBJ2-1,TGTGCCAGCAGCTTTGGGGTTTCCTACAATGAGCAGTTCTTC,CASSFGVSYNEQFF
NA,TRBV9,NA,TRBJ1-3,TGTGCCAGCAGCGTAGAGGACAGCCCCTCTGGAAACACCATATATTTT,CASSVEDSPSGNTIYF
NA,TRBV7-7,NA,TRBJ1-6,TGTGCCAGCAGCGTAGGTGAAGGCTATTCACCCCTCCACTTT,CASSVGEGYSPLHF
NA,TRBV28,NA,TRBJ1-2,TGTGCCAGCAGAGGGGAGGTTGGAGGCTACACCTTC,CASRGEVGGYTF
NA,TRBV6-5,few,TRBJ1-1,TGTGCCAGCAGTTACTCGGGGGGTAGGGGCACTGAAGCTTTCTTT,CASSYSGGRGTEAFF
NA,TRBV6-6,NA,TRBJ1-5,TGTGCCAGCAGTTTTAGACTTTCGGGTCAGCCCCAGCATTTT,CASSFRLSGQPQHF
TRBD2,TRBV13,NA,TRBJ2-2,TGTGCCAGCAGCGTAGGGACTACCGATAACACCGGGGAGCTGTTTTTT,CASSVGTTDNTGELFF
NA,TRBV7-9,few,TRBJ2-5,TGTGCCAGCAGCGCAAACTCACAGCCGGGGGAGACCCAGTACTTC,CASSANSQPGETQYF
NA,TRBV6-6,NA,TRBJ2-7,TGTGCCAGCAGTTACTCGACAGACTACGAGCAGTACTTC,CASSYSTDYEQYF
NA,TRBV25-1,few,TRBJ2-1,TGTGCCAGCAGTGTAGCTAGCGTTTCCTACAATGAGCAGTTCTTC,CASSVASVSYNEQFF
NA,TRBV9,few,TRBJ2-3,TGTGCCAGCAGCGCGGACGTCCCAGATACGCAGTATTTT,CASSADVPDTQYF
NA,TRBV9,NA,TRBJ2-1,TGTGCCAGCAGCGTTAACCAGTACAATGAGCAGTTCTTC,CASSVNQYNEQFF
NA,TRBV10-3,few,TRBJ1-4,TGTGCCATCAGTGAGTTCGAAGGCGGACAGCAGAATGAAAAACTGTTTTTT,CAISEFEGGQQNEKLFF
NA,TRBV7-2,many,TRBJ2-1,TGTGCCAGCAGCTCGAACCCTACTCTACAATGGGGGCAGTTCTTC,CASSSNPTLQWGQFF
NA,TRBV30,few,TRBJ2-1,TGTGCCTGGAGCATTTGGGGCGGGCAATACAATGAGCAGTTCTTC,CAWSIWGGQYNEQFF
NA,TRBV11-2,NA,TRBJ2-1,TGTGCCAGCAGCTTAGGAGAACTAGAGCAGTTCTTC,CASSLGELEQFF
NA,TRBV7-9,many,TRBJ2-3,TGTGCCAGCAGCTTACTTGGCACAGATACGCAGTATTTT,CASSLLGTDTQYF
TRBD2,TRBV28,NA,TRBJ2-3,TGTGCCAGCCGGGGGGTTGTATCAGATACGCAGTATTTT,CASRGVVSDTQYF
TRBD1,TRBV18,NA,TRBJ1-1,TGTGCCAGCTCGCTGGACAGGGCCCAGAACACTGAAGCTTTCTTT,CASSLDRAQNTEAFF
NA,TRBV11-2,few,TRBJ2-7,TGTGCCAGCAGCCCATCAACGGCAGGGAGGAAGTACTTC,CASSPSTAGRKYF
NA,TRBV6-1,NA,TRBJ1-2,TGTGCCTCCAATTCCCCATCTAACTATGGCTACACCTTC,CASNSPSNYGYTF
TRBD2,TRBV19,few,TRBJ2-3,TGTGCCAGCAGACTAGCGGGTGCTAATACGCAGTATTTT,CASRLAGANTQYF
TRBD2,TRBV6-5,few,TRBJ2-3,TGTGCCAGCAGTTACGGCGCGGGAGCAATAGATACGCAGTATTTT,CASSYGAGAIDTQYF
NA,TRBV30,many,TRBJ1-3,TGTGCCTGTGGGCTGAACACCATATATTTT,CACGLNTIYF
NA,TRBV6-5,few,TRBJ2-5,TGTGCCAGCAGTTACGAGACCCAGTACTTC,CASSYETQYF
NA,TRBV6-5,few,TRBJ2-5,TGTGCCAGCAGTCTTCAAGAGACCCAGTACTTC,CASSLQETQYF
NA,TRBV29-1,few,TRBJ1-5,TGCAGCGTCCAGACCTACGACAATCAGCCCCAGCATTTT,CSVQTYDNQPQHF
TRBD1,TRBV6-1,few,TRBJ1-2,TGTGCCAGCAGTGAAAATCATCGGACAGGGGGACGGGGTGGCTACACCTTC,CASSENHRTGGRGGYTF
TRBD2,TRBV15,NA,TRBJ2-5,TGTGCCACCAGCAGAAGACCGGGACTAGCGGCGTCGGAGACCCAGTACTTC,CATSRRPGLAASETQYF
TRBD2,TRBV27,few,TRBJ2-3,TGTGCCAGCAGTTTTTCGCTAGCGGGAGGGCTGGCTACGCAGTATTTT,CASSFSLAGGLATQYF
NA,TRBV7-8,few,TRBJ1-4,TGTGCCAGCAGCTCTCGACAGGCTGAAAAACTGTTTTTT,CASSSRQAEKLFF
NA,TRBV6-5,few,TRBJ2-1,TGTGCCAGCAGTGTGCAGCGGGAGCAGTTCTTC,CASSVQREQFF
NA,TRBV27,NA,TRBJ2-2,TGTGCCAGCTCCAGGCCCGGGGCCACCGGGGAGCTGTTTTTT,CASSRPGATGELFF
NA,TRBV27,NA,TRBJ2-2,TGTGCCAGCAGAATATATCCTTCGGCAACCGGGGAGCTGTTTTTT,CASRIYPSATGELFF